These 9 T cell receptor beta chains came from one sample sequenced in a study of cytomegalovirus exposure and HLA in healthy donors. The PCR ran on 60 Vbeta and 13 Jbeta primers. Produced via immunoSEQ multiplex PCR; TCRdb's table is partial and in-frame only. The profile covers approximately 100,000 clones, with around four fifths appearing a single time and around 4% taken by the ten largest. The sequencing input was PBMCs. These receptors were taken from a man in his forties in good health and CMV-seronegative.

This clone was counted between two and nine times. This chain links TRBV9 with TRBJ1-2; TRBD1 agrees at 9 bases. The CDR3 is made up of 14 amino acids. J lost 7 bases, V lost 5 bases, and 9 bases had no gene match. Germline assignment: CDR1 SGDLS and CDR2 YYNGEE. CDR3 loop: CASSLEDRGRGYTF. The CDR3 DNA follows: TGTGCCAGCAGTCTTGAGGACAGGGGACGTGGCTACACCTTC.

The chain couples TRBV2 to TRBJ2-3; 9 bases match TRBD2. Germline V lookup: CDR1 SNHLY, CDR2 FYNNEI. CDR3 length: 14 amino acids. The trim removed 8 bases at V and 0 bases at J, leaving 3 bases unmatched. The DNA of the CDR3 is TGTGCCAGCGTAGCGGGGGTTAGCACAGATACGCAGTATTTT. Protein product: CASVAGVSTDTQYF.

For this clone: At one end, the junction sequence differs from germline, possibly due to a read error. This rearrangement joins TRBV7-9 to TRBJ2-7; 8 bases match TRBD2. The CDR3 totals 13 residues. Germline CDR1 reads SEHNR; CDR2 reads FQNEAQ (reference sequence). Here the CDR3 DNA reads TGTTCCAGCAGAGAGGGACTAGCCTACGAGCAGTACTTC. Translating gives CSSREGLAYEQYF.

The chain is built from TRBV6-4 and TRBJ2-1; 7 nucleotides agree with TRBD1. Germline-derived CDR1 and CDR2 are MRHNA and SNTAGT. V trimming: 6 bases; J trimming: 0 bases; junction bases outside the gene matches: 8. The length of the CDR3 is 16 residues. CDR3 sequence reads: CASRAQGSSSYNEQFF. The CDR3 DNA follows: TGTGCCAGCAGGGCACAGGGGTCGAGCTCCTACAATGAGCAGTTCTTC.

By frequency in the sample, this clone is medium-sized. The gene calls are TRBV19 and TRBJ1-2; D ambiguous. The CDR3 has 14 amino acids. Germline values: CDR1 LNHDA, CDR2 SQIVND (reference sequence). V gave up 3 bases and J gave up 6 bases, with 14 bases separating them. CDR3 DNA: TGTGCCAGTAGTATCGGGGTCTTTGAGGATGGCTACACCTTC. Translation gives CASSIGVFEDGYTF.

The V and J genes are TRBV7-6 and TRBJ2-7; D is possibly TRBD1 (5 bases). Deletions cut 5 bases from V and 1 base from J, with 18 bases between. Germline lookup yields CDR1 SGHVS and CDR2 FNYEAQ. The CDR3 runs 16 residues. CDR3 region: CASSPAARVGSYEQYF. The CDR3 coding sequence is TGTGCCAGCAGCCCGGCGGCCAGGGTGGGGTCCTACGAGCAGTACTTC.

This clone has just one count. J is TRBJ1-2 and V is TRBV30; D possibly corresponds to TRBD1 (6 bases). V was clipped by 2 bases and J by 5 bases, with 12 bases between them. The CDR3 contains 13 residues. Germline lookup yields CDR1 GTSNPN and CDR2 SVGIG (reference sequence). The CDR3 loop is CAWSPTGMYGYTF. In nucleotides, the CDR3 is TGTGCCTGGAGTCCGACAGGAATGTATGGCTACACCTTC. The full variable domain, completed using reference TRBV30 and TRBJ1-2, is SQTIHQWPATLVQPVGSPLSLECTVEGTSNPNLYWYRQAAGRGLQLLFYSVGIGQISSEVPQNLSASRPQDRQFILSSKKLLLSDSGFYLCAWSPTGMYGYTFGSGTRLTVV.

The rearrangement joins TRBV6-5 to TRBJ1-5; 10 nucleotides line up with TRBD1. Per germline, CDR1 MNHEY and CDR2 SVGAGI. The CDR3 extends over 15 amino acids. V shed 6 bases and J 6 bases; nucleotides not matched to a gene: 8. The CDR3, as DNA: TGTGCCAGCAGCATCCTCGACAGGGGGCTTCAGCCCCAGCATTTT. Amino acids: CASSILDRGLQPQHF.

This clone was detected only a few times. The CDR3 spells CASSLDRVNGYTF. DNA of the CDR3: TGTGCCAGCAGCTTGGACAGGGTGAATGGCTACACCTTC. This chain links TRBV11-2 with TRBJ1-2, with 8 bases matching TRBD1. V lost 3 bases, J lost 6 bases, and 3 bases stayed unmatched. This CDR3 is 13 amino acids long. Germline V CDR1 and CDR2: SGHAT, FQNNGV.